Below, one T cell receptor (beta chain) is given with its context. It has no known antigen specificity. Base quality data are lacking; no much larger clone is found one base away. All of the isolated RNA was reverse transcribed with the High Capacity cDNA Reverse Transcription Kit, so expressed TCRB transcripts were sequenced. Naive, central memory and regulatory T cell samples underwent deep immunoSEQ sequencing, averaging around 3.9 million total reads per sample. After sorted cells were lysed in RLT buffer, RNA was extracted with DNase-treated RNeasy Micro or Mini kits, with the choice depending on cell number. To prevent cross-contamination, each cell subset was processed individually, whereas patient and healthy donor samples were processed jointly. TCRB sequences were amplified from cDNA with the immunoSEQ multiplex PCR, producing 87-bp fragments spanning the CDR3 region. Sequencing of the amplicons was done on the Illumina HiSeq platform. On the study's bioinformatics: PCR bias was computationally corrected using synthetic template baselines, reads within Hamming distance 2 were collapsed, and singletons that could not be merged were discarded. By aligning reads against IMGT, V, D and J genes, CDR3 length, and insertions or deletions at six rearrangement sites were assigned. Within each subset, clonotype counts were normalized to the number of sorted cells before true diversity and Gini coefficients were calculated with the tcR R package. The overlap coefficient, calculated on TCRB nucleotide sequences, was used to quantify repertoire sharing. As a proxy for the pre-selection repertoire, out-of-frame TCRB sequences from naive cells were analyzed. Held by TCRdb, this immuneACCESS table contains in-frame sequences only and omits some clones. Under half of the omission traces to an unresolved V gene where checked; the cause of the rest is unknown. For V, J and clone size, that table is used; D and trimming come from the DNA. This sample holds about half a million clones; approximately 10% were observed only once. The top ten constitute approximately 0.05% of the sample.

These data originate in a study of beta chain features in type 1 diabetes (dated by TCRdb to 2017 to 2018). Regarding the research as a whole: Mean age, gender distribution, total cell number and subset yield did not differ between patients and healthy donors. A total of 107,917,701 sorted cells were examined across all samples, and the number of cells per subset was strongly correlated with RNA yield. Whereas all 30 or so donors provided naive and central memory subsets, regulatory and stem cell-like memory subsets were isolated from just 8 patients and about 8 healthy donors. In the study, TCRB repertoires of sorted circulating CD4+ T cell subsets from recently diagnosed type 1 diabetes patients were compared with those of matched healthy donors.

Each donor gave one peripheral blood draw, averaging approximately 0.11 L, which was collected into heparinised tubes. A BD FACSAria II was used to sort naive, central memory, regulatory and stem cell-like memory CD4+ T cells with a panel that included CD45RO, CCR7, CD25, CD127, CD95 and CD27. All sorted populations exceeded 98% purity. Right away, PBMCs were isolated by Lymphoprep density gradient centrifugation and were stained directly, with no culture step. Samples were stained and sorted in pairs, with one healthy donor and one patient per experiment, so that batch effects were minimized. The study at large found these results: Because cDNA was sequenced instead of genomic DNA, activated cells with high expression could be over-represented, although the groups did not differ in activation or CD3 levels. A moderate but significant shortening of TCRB CDR3 length was observed in type 1 diabetes patients in all four CD4+ subsets. At VDJ recombination sites, patients with type 1 diabetes made fewer insertions and deleted more nucleotides, a pattern implying thymic rearrangement abnormalities. Only small numbers of individuals were included in the HLA sub-analyses, which left unresolved whether HLA type had any influence on TCRB rearrangement. Naive, central memory and regulatory TCRB repertoires appeared more similar among patients than among healthy donors. PCR may preferentially amplify shorter templates, but because patient and control samples were amplified and corrected together, any resulting skew would affect both groups equally.

For this chain, trimming is 4 bases at the V end and 4 bases at the J end, and the number of junction bases without a gene match is 8. Its CDR3 holds 15 amino acids, cysteine through phenylalanine. Only the CDR3 portion is preserved as DNA: 45 bases, with reading frame beginning at the first base. The germline V gene (reference sequence) specifies MNHEY as CDR1 and SMNVEV as CDR2. This clonotype originated in a woman younger than 35 in good health. The rearranged chain carries TRBV27 and TRBJ2-3; 7 middle bases align to TRBD2. The sequenced sample consisted of naive CD4+ T cells from blood. The cell subset or site label, as the study defines it: true naive CD4+ T cells. The nucleotide sequence is given as TGTGCCAGCAGTTCTAGCGGAAATGGGCCAGATACGCAGTATTTT. The translation is CASSSSGNGPDTQYF.